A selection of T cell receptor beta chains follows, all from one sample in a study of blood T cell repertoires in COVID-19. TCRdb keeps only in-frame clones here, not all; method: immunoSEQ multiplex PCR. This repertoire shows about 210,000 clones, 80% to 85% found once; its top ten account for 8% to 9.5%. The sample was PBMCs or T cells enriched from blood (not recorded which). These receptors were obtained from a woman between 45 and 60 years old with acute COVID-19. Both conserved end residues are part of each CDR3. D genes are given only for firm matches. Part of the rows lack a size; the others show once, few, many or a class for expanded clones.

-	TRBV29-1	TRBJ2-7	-	TGCAGCGTCGCCCGGCGGGGCACCAGCTCCTACGAGCAGTACTTC	CSVARRGTSSYEQYF
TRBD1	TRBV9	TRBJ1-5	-	TGTGCCAGCAGCGGCCACGCCGCCGAAGCAGGGGGTATGGATCAGCCCCAGCATTTT	CASSGHAAEAGGMDQPQHF
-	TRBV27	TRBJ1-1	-	TGTGCCAGCAGTCCTATTAGGGGCACTGAAGCTTTCTTT	CASSPIRGTEAFF
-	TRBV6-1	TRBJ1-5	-	TGTGCCAGCAGTGAAGGTACGAGATATAGCAATCAGCCCCAGCATTTT	CASSEGTRYSNQPQHF
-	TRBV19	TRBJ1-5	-	TGTGCCAGTAGTATCGACACGAGAAGCAATCAGCCCCAGCATTTT	CASSIDTRSNQPQHF
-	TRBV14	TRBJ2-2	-	TGTGCCAGCAGCCAAGATAACCCCAGGAAGAACACCGGGGAGCTGTTTTTT	CASSQDNPRKNTGELFF
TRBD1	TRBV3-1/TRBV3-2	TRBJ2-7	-	TGTGCCAGCAGCCAAGGCCTGAGGGACAGTCACTACGAGCAGTACTTC	CASSQGLRDSHYEQYF
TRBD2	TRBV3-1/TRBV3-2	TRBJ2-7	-	TGTGCCAGCAGCCCTCATTCCCTAGGCGGGGGTACCTACGAGCAGTACTTC	CASSPHSLGGGTYEQYF
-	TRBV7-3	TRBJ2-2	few	TGTGCCAGCAGCCCACAGGTTAACACCGGGGAGCTGTTTTTT	CASSPQVNTGELFF
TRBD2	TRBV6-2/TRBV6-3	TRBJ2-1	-	TGTGCCAGCAGTTATCGACCTCCCGGGACTAGCGGGTTAAATGAGCAGTTCTTC	CASSYRPPGTSGLNEQFF
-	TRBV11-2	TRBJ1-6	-	TGTGCCAGCAGCTTGGCGGATAATTCACCCCTCCACTTT	CASSLADNSPLHF
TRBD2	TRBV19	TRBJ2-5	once	TGTGCCAGTAGGACTAGCGGATTCCAAGAGACCCAGTACTTC	CASRTSGFQETQYF
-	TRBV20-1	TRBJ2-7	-	TGCAGTGCTGGGACAACCTACGAGCAGTACTTC	CSAGTTYEQYF
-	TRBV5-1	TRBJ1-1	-	TGCGCCAGCAGCTTGGAGGGGGCTGAAGCTTTCTTT	CASSLEGAEAFF
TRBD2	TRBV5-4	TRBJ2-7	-	TGTGCCAGCAGCTGGGAGGGTTACGAGCAGTACTTC	CASSWEGYEQYF
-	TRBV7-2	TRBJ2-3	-	TGTGCCAGCAGCTTAGGTTGGGCGGGGGCGCAATATTTT	CASSLGWAGAQYF
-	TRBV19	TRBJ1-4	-	TGTGCCAGTAGGATACAGGGTGAGAATGAAAAACTGTTTTTT	CASRIQGENEKLFF
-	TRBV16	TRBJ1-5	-	TGTGCCAGCAGCCAATCCGGACAGTCAGGTCAGCCCCAGCATTTT	CASSQSGQSGQPQHF
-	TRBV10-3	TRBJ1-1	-	TGTGCCATCAGTGAAGGCAGCGCCCCGAACACTGAAGCTTTCTTT	CAISEGSAPNTEAFF
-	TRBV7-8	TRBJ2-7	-	TGTGCCAGCAGCTCGGGAACTTCCTACGAGCAGTACTTC	CASSSGTSYEQYF
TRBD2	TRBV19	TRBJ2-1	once	TGTGCCAGCAAAAACGCGGGGGTCGCCAATGAGCAGTTCTTC	CASKNAGVANEQFF
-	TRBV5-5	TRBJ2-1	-	TGTGCCAGCAGCTTGGCTGCGACACGGTCCTACAATGAGCAGTTCTTC	CASSLAATRSYNEQFF
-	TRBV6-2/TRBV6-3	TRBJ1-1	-	TGTGCCAGCAGTACCGGACAGACTGGCGCTTTCTTT	CASSTGQTGAFF
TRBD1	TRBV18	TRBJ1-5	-	TGTGCCAGCTCAACAGGGGGCAACCTTAATCAGCCCCAGCATTTT	CASSTGGNLNQPQHF
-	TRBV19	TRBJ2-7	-	TGTGCCAGTAGCCATGGACAGAGACGGGACTACGAGCAGTACTTC	CASSHGQRRDYEQYF
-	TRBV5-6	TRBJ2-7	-	TGTGCCAGCTCCCGAATTAAGCGAGTAGGCTACGAGCAGTACTTC	CASSRIKRVGYEQYF
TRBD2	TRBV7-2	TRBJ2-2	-	TGTGCCAGCAGCTCCCGGGGACTAGCGGGAGGTACCGGGGAGCTGTTTTTT	CASSSRGLAGGTGELFF
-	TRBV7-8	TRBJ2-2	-	TGTGTCAGCAGCTTGGGGGCGCGGGGGGAGCTGTTTTTT	CVSSLGARGELFF
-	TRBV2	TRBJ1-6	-	TGTGCCAGCGAATCAGATTTAAATTCACCCCTCCACTTT	CASESDLNSPLHF
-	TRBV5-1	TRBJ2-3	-	TGCGCCAGCAGCTTGGCCGCAGATACGCAGTATTTT	CASSLAADTQYF
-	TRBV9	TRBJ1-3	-	TGTGCCAGCAGCGTAGGATCCAGGGCTGGAAACACCATATATTTT	CASSVGSRAGNTIYF
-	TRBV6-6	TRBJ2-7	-	TGTGCCAGCAGTTACTCGAGAGAGGGCGAGCAGTACTTC	CASSYSREGEQYF
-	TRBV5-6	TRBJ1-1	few	TGTGCCAGCAGCTTTCTTACTGAAGCTTTCTTT	CASSFLTEAFF
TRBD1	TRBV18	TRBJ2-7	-	TGTGCCAGCTCAATAGACAGGGGCCACGAGCAGTACTTC	CASSIDRGHEQYF
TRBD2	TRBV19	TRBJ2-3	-	TGTGCCAGTAGTATGGAGGGCGGGAGCGGGGATACGCAGTATTTT	CASSMEGGSGDTQYF
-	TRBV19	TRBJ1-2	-	TGTGCCAGTAGTATAACGGTGACTAACTATGGCTACACCTTC	CASSITVTNYGYTF
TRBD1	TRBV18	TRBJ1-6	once	TGTGCCAGCTCAACACAGGGGGCGGGTTATAATTCACCCCTCCACTTT	CASSTQGAGYNSPLHF
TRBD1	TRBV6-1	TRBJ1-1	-	TGTGCCAGCAGTGACGGTGGGGGACAGGGGGCGGGTAAAGCTTTCTTT	CASSDGGGQGAGKAFF
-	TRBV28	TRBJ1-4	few	TGTGCCAGCAGTTTCCCCTCCACAGGGTTGAAACTGTTTTTT	CASSFPSTGLKLFF
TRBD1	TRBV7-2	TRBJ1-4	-	TGTGCCAGCAGCTTCCGACAGGGTTCTGAAAAACTGTTTTTT	CASSFRQGSEKLFF
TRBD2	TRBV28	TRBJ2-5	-	TGTGCCAGCTCGCTAGCGGGAGTGGTACAGACCCAGTACTTC	CASSLAGVVQTQYF
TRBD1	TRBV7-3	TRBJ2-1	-	TGTGCCAGCAGCCTTCCCGGGACAGGGAACAATGAGCAGTTCTTC	CASSLPGTGNNEQFF
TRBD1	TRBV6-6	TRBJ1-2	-	TGTGCCAGCAGCGTCGGACAGGGGCCCGATTATGGCTACACCTTC	CASSVGQGPDYGYTF
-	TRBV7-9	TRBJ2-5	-	TGTGCCAGCAGGCCTACCCGGCAGGGAGAGACCCAGTACTTC	CASRPTRQGETQYF
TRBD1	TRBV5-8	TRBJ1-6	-	TGTGCCAGCAGCTTTTCGGACAGGGAGGCACCCCTCCACTTT	CASSFSDREAPLHF